This T cell receptor beta chain was sequenced for a study of T cells in tuberculosis listed by TCRdb under 2018. Some background on the complete study: The study combined CD1B tetramers and high-throughput TCR immunosequencing to characterize T cells specific for the mycobacterial lipid antigen glucose monomycolate (GMM). IGRA-negative adolescents, IGRA-positive adolescents with latent tuberculosis and adults with active tuberculosis, ten per group, were compared in a South African clinical cohort. The paper as a whole reports these results and caveats: With the diverse GMM-specific repertoire as input, a classifier achieved 85% to 90% accuracy (AUROC 0.75 to 0.9), whereas GEM motif frequencies as input gave roughly 70% accuracy. Which clinical samples got chosen depended on the availability of cryopreserved specimens, and the active tuberculosis cases were adults, whereas the controls were adolescents. Shorter CDR3-alpha lengths in active tuberculosis patients partly drove the smaller NN-distances, and the TCR-beta difference was not statistically significant. Compared with IGRA-negative controls, TCR-alpha repertoires from active tuberculosis had smaller mean NN-distances to GMM-specific TCRs, which suggests that these TCRs underwent clonal expansion.

At study entry, a tuberculin skin test and the QuantiFERON-TB GOLD In-Tube IGRA were used to screen adolescents for latent tuberculosis infection. Immunosequencing of unsorted cryopreserved PBMC covered, on average, around 96,000 T cells per clinical donor. Eleven high schools in the Worcester region of the Western Cape, South Africa, served as enrollment sites for adolescents aged 12 to 18 years. Approximately ten M. tuberculosis-infected adolescents and about 10 uninfected adolescents, matched for age and sex, were selected. For the adolescents, PBMC were isolated by density centrifugation from freshly drawn heparinized blood and then cryopreserved. Regarding this clone: What antigen it recognizes has not been identified. Base qualities are not at hand, and no much larger clone is one base apart.

The immunoSEQ multiplex PCR assay was used to generate TCR libraries, with TCR-beta and/or TCR-alpha/delta assays applied to each sample. The Illumina high-throughput platform was used to sequence the amplified TCR libraries. The paper's processing steps were these. Clustering and dimensionality reduction were performed using pairwise TCRdist distances among GMM-specific receptors from ex vivo sorted or in vitro expanded T cells. Each clinical repertoire was assigned a mean NN-distance score, defined as the average TCRdist to the nearest 10% of tetramer-positive reference sequences. GEM TCR motif frequency was computed as the fraction of unique TCRs matching known GEM sequences by V/J usage and CDR3 length. Linear discriminant analysis with leave-one-out cross-validation, implemented in scikit-learn, was used to classify active tuberculosis. TCRdb carries this immuneACCESS record with in-frame sequences only. Its versions omit some clonotypes, under half of them owing to an unresolved V gene in the studies checked, with the rest unexplained. The V and J calls and the clone size are those of that table, but D and trimming were determined from the DNA. In this sample the table shows tens of thousands of clones, approximately 94% of which occur a single time. The ten top clones hold 9% to 13% of the sample.

CDR1 is given as LNHDA and CDR2 as SQIVND, both from the germline V gene (reference sequence). A distance of 18 bases separates the germline ends of V and J, which lose 2 bases and 4 bases respectively. Spanning cysteine to phenylalanine, the CDR3 consists of 17 amino acids. Here the CDR3 DNA is all that survives: 51 bases in frame from base 1. This TCR was sampled from a donor aged 10-29 years with latent tuberculosis or without tuberculosis infection. Some clones in this sample may be carry-over from other donors' samples. Material: PBMCs. The chain couples TRBV19 to TRBJ1-5; a weak D assignment points to TRBD1 (5 bases agree). The sequenced DNA: TGTGCCAGTAGTATAAGGATTCGCGGGGGGAGGAATCAGCCCCAGCATTTT. It codes for CASSIRIRGGRNQPQHF. Extended through the reference TRBV19 and TRBJ1-5 proteins, this CDR3 yields the full variable domain: DGGITQSPKYLFRKEGQNVTLSCEQNLNHDAMYWYRQDPGQGLRLIYYSQIVNDFQKGDIAEGYSVSREKKESFPLTVTSAQKNPTAFYLCASSIRIRGGRNQPQHFGDGTRLSIL.